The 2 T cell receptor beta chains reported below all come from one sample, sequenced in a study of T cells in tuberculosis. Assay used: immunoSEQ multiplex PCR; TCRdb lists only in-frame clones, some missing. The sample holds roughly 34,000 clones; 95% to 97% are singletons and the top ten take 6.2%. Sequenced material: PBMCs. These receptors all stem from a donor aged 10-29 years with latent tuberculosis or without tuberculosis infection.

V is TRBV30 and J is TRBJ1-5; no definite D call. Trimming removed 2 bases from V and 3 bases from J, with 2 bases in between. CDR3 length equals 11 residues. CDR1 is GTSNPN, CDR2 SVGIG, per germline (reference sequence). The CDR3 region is CAWSLNQPQHF. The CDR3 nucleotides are TGTGCCTGGAGTCTCAATCAGCCCCAGCATTTT.

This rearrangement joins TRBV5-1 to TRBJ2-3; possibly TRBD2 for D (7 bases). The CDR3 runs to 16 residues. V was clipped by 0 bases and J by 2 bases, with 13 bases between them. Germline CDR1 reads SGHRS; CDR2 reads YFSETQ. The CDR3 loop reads CASSLGRGPATDTQYF. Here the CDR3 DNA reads TGCGCCAGCAGCTTGGGGCGGGGGCCCGCCACAGATACGCAGTATTTT.